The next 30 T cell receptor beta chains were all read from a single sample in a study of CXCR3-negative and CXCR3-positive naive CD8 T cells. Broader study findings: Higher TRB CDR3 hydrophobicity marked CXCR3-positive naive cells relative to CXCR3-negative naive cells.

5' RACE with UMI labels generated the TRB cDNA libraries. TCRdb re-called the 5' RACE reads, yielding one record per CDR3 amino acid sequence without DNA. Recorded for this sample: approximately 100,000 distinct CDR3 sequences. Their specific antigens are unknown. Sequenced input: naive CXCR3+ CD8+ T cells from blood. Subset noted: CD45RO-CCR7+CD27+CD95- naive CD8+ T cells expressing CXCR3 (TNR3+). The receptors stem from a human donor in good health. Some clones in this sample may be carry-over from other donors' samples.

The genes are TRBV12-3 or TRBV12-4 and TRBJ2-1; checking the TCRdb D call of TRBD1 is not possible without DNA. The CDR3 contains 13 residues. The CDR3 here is CASSSPRGLEQFF.

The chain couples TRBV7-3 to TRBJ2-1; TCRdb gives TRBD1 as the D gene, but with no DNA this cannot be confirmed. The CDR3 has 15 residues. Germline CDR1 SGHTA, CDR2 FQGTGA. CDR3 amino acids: CASILRTGSYNEQFF.

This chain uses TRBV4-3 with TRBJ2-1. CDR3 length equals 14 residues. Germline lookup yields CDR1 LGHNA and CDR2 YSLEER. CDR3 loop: CDSSQDFYLNEQFF.

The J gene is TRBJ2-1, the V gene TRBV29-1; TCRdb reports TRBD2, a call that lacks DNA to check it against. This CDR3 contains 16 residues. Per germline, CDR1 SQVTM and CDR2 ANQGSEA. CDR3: CSVQSGRVGSYNEQFF.

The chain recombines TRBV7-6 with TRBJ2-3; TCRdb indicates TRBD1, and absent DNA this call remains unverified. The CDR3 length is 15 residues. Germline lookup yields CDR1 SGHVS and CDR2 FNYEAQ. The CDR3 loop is CASSLSGGVTDTQYF.

The CDR3 loop is CASSLPKPYEQYF. This chain links TRBV12-3 or TRBV12-4 with TRBJ2-7. The CDR3 is made up of 13 amino acids.

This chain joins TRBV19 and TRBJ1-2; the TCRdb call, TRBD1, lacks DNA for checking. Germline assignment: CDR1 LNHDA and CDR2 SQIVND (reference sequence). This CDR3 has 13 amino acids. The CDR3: CASSSEGFYGYTF. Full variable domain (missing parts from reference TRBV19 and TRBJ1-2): DGGITQSPKYLFRKEGQNVTLSCEQNLNHDAMYWYRQDPGQGLRLIYYSQIVNDFQKGDIAEGYSVSREKKESFPLTVTSAQKNPTAFYLCASSSEGFYGYTFGSGTRLTVV.

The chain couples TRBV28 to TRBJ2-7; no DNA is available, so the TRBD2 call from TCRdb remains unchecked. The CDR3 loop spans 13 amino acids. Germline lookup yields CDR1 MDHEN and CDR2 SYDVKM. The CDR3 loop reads CAARRDSGLEQYF.

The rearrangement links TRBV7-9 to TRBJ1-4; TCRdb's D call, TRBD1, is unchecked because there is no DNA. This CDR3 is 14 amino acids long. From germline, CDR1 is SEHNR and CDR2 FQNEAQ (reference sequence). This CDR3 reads CASSWGDRNEKLFF.

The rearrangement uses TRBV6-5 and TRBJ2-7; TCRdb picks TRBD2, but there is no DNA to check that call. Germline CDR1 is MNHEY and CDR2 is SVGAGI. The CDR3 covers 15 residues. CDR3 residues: CASSYVGLAHPEQYF.

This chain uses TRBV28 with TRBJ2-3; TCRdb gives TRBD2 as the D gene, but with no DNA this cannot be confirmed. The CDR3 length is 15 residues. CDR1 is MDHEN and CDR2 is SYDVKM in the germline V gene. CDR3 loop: CASSLSAGDTDTQYF.

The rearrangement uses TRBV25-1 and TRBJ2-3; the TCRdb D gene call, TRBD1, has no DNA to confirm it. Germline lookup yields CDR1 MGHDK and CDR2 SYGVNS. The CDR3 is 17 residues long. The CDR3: CAGSEWIRDRGDDTQYF. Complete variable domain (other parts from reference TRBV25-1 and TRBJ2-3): EADIYQTPRYLVIGTGKKITLECSQTMGHDKMYWYQQDPGMELHLIHYSYGVNSTEKGDLSSESTVSRIRTEHFPLTLESARPSHTSQYLCAGSEWIRDRGDDTQYFGPGTRLTVL.

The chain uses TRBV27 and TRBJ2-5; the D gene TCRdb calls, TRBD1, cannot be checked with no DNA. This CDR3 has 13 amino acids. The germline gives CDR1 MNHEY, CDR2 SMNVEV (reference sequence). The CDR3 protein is CASSLGQQETQYF.

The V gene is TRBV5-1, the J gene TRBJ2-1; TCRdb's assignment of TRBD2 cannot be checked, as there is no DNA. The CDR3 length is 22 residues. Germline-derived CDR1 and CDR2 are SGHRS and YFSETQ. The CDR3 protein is CASSLFQWRLAGPSQPYNEQFF.

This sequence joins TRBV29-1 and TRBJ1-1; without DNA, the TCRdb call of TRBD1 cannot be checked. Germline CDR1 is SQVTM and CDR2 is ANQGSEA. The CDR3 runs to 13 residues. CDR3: CSVLPSGDTEAFF. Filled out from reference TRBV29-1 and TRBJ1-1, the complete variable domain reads SAVISQKPSRDICQRGTSLTIQCQVDSQVTMMFWYRQQPGQSLTLIATANQGSEATYESGFVIDKFPISRPNLTFSTLTVSNMSPEDSSIYLCSVLPSGDTEAFFGQGTRLTVV.

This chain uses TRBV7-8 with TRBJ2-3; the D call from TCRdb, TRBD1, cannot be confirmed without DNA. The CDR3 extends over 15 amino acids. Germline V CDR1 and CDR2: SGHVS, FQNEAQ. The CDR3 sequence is CASSRVGPGVDTQYF.

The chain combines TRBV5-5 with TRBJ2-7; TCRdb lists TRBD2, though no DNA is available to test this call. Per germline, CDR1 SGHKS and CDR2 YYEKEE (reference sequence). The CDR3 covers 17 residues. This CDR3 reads CASSFSSLSGNTYEQYF.

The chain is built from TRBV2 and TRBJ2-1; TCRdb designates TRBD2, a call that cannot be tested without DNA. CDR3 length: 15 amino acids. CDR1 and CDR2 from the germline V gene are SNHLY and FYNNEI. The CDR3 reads CASPARTSLTNEQFF.

The CDR3 region is CAISESYEQFF. V and J are TRBV10-3 and TRBJ2-1. Looked up from germline, CDR1 is ENHRY and CDR2 is SYGVKD. This CDR3 has 11 amino acids.

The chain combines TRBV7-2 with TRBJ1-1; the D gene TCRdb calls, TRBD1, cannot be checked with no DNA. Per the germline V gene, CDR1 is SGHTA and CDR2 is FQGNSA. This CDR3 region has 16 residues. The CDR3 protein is CASSPGDRGVNTEAFF. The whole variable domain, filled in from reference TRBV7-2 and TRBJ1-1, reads GAGVSQSPSNKVTEKGKDVELRCDPISGHTALYWYRQSLGQGLEFLIYFQGNSAPDKSGLPSDRFSAERTGGSVSTLTIQRTQQEDSAVYLCASSPGDRGVNTEAFFGQGTRLTVV.

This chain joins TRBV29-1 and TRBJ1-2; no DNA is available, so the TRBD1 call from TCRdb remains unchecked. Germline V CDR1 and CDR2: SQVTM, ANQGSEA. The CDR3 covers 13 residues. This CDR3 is CSVEDATGYGYTF.

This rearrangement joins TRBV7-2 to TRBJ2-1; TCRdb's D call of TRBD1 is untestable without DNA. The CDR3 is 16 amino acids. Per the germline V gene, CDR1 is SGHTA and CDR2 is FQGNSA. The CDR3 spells CASSTSRGGEFYEQFF.

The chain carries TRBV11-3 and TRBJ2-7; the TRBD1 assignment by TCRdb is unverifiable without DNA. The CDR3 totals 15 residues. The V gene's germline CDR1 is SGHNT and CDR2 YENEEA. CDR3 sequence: CASSLGTGLGDEQYF. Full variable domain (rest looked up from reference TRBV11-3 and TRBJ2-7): EAGVVQSPRYKIIEKKQPVAFWCNPISGHNTLYWYLQNLGQGPELLIRYENEEAVDDSQLPKDRFSAERLKGVDSTLKIQPAELGDSAVYLCASSLGTGLGDEQYFGPGTRLTVT.

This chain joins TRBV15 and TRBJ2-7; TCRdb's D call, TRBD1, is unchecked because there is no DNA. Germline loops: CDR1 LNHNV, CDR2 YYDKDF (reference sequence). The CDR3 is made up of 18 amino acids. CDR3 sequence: CATSRGSNTGTASREQYF.

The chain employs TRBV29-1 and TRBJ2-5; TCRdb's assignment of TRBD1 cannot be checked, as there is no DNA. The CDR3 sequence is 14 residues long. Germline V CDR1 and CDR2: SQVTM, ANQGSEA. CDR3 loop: CSVDPGQGQETQYF. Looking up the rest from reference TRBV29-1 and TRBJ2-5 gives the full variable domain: SAVISQKPSRDICQRGTSLTIQCQVDSQVTMMFWYRQQPGQSLTLIATANQGSEATYESGFVIDKFPISRPNLTFSTLTVSNMSPEDSSIYLCSVDPGQGQETQYFGPGTRLLVL.

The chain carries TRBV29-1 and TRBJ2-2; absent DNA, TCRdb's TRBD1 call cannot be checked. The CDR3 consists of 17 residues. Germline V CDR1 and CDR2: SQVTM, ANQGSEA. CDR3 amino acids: CSVARTGSGGNTGELFF.

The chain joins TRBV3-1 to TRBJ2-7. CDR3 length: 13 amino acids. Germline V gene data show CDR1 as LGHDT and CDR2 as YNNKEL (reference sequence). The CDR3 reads CASSPRIDYEQYF.

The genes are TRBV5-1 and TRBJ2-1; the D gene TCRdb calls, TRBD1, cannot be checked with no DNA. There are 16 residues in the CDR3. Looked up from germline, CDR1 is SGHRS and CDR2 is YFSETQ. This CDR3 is CASSSRGRGPYNEQFF.

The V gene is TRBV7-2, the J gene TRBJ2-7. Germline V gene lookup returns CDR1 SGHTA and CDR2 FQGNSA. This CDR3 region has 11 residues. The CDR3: CASSTYYEQYF.

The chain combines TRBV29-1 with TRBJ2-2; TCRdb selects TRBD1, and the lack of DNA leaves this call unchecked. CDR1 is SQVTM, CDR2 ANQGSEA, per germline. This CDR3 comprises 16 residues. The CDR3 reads CSVKSATPTNTGELFF.